Sequencing of this T cell receptor beta chain was carried out in a study of cytomegalovirus exposure and HLA in healthy donors. With regard to this clone: Its antigen remains unknown.

General study points: Productive status was seen about 87% or about 30% of the time for most TCR beta V segments in an earlier analysis.

Nominal health characterized the donors when sampled, though unrecorded immune exposures were likely. V lost 5 bases to trimming and J lost 5 bases; unmatched junction nucleotides: 10. In germline, CDR1 is SNHLY, CDR2 FYNNEI. This CDR3 region has 15 residues. The PCR was carried out with 60 Vbeta primers and 13 Jbeta primers. Repertoires were generated with immunoSEQ multiplex PCR, while TCRdb's copy carries only in-frame clones and drops some. The sample has 150,000 to 200,000 clones, 55% to 75% seen once. The J gene is TRBJ2-3, the V gene TRBV2; 7 positions agree with TRBD2. The sequenced sample consisted of PBMCs. This receptor was identified in a human donor in good health. CDR3 in DNA: TGTGCCAGCAGTCAGCTTATGGGGGGGGTAGATACGCAGTATTTT. As protein: CASSQLMGGVDTQYF.